This T cell receptor (beta chain) was identified in a study of OX40 agonist ivuxolimab in advanced cancers. CDR1 is LNHDA, CDR2 SQIVND, per germline (reference sequence). CDR3 length equals 13 residues. The V and J ends lost 6 bases and 1 base respectively, with 10 bases between them. Clones were sequenced by immunoSEQ multiplex PCR, and TCRdb holds only the in-frame ones, with some missing. Among about 35,000 clones, around 92% were seen once, and the ten largest hold 30% to 40%. The genes are TRBV19 and TRBJ2-7; D possibly corresponds to TRBD1 (6 bases). Here the sequenced sample was CD4+ or CD8+ T cells sorted from blood, taken in a trial of the OX40 agonist ivuxolimab. The clonotype originates from an adult with an advanced solid tumor such as melanoma, head and neck, liver or kidney cancer. CDR3 protein: CASRLTGSYEQYF. The DNA for the CDR3 is TGTGCCAGTAGGTTGACAGGATCCTACGAGCAGTACTTC. The variable domain in full, with the rest retrieved from reference TRBV19 and TRBJ2-7, is DGGITQSPKYLFRKEGQNVTLSCEQNLNHDAMYWYRQDPGQGLRLIYYSQIVNDFQKGDIAEGYSVSREKKESFPLTVTSAQKNPTAFYLCASRLTGSYEQYFGPGTRLTVT.